The rows below give T cell receptor beta chains drawn from one sample of a study of Ad26.COV2.S vaccination and SARS-CoV-2 variants. Repertoires were generated with immunoSEQ multiplex PCR, while TCRdb's copy carries only in-frame clones and drops some. The table records roughly 420,000 clones, around 89% of them present only once. The sequences come from peripheral blood, collected in a trial of Ad26.COV2.S vaccine versus placebo. Receptors were obtained from a person between 18 and 65 years old who received the Ad26.COV2.S COVID-19 vaccine or a placebo. CDR3s include the opening cysteine and the closing phenylalanine or tryptophan.

j_call v_call cdr3_aa
TRBJ1-1 TRBV4-2 CASSQDLTENTEAFF
TRBJ1-2 TRBV5-8 CASSSPGGYTF
TRBJ2-7 TRBV4-1 CASSQAYEQYF
TRBJ1-2 TRBV19 CASNPGQGFYGYTF
TRBJ1-2 TRBV15 CATSRDARAFGDGYTF
TRBJ2-3 TRBV24-1 CATSDQITDTQYF
TRBJ1-1 TRBV15 CATKATYRNTEAFF
TRBJ2-3 TRBV9 CASSVGTLEFTDTQYF
TRBJ2-1 TRBV5-3 CARSLAQGPHNEQFF
TRBJ1-1 TRBV7-8 CASSFNGQGETEAFF